One sample yielded the 15 T cell receptor beta chains listed below, sequenced in a study of blood T cell repertoires in COVID-19. The data were produced by immunoSEQ multiplex PCR, yet TCRdb's version contains in-frame clones alone and is incomplete. This sample has 150,000 to 200,000 clones, with approximately 85% found just once. The sequenced material came from peripheral blood. These TCRs come from a woman aged 55 to 70 with acute or convalescent COVID-19.

The chain uses TRBV11-2 and TRBJ2-1, with a weak D call TRBD1 (6 bases). The CDR3 covers 16 residues. Germline assignment: CDR1 SGHAT and CDR2 FQNNGV. V shed 1 base and J shed 4 bases, with 14 bases lying between them. The CDR3 coding sequence is TGTGCCAGCAGCTTAGTGGGTGGACAGTTTTACAATGAGCAGTTCTTC. Translation gives CASSLVGGQFYNEQFF.

This chain joins TRBV2 and TRBJ1-6, with D maybe TRBD1 (6 bases). The V end was cut by 4 bases, the J end by 7 bases, with 14 bases between. The CDR3 length is 15 residues. Germline loops: CDR1 SNHLY, CDR2 FYNNEI. CDR3 sequence (DNA): TGTGCCAGCAGTGGGGCAGGGGTTTTGAATTCACCCCTCCACTTT. Translated, it gives CASSGAGVLNSPLHF.

The chain links TRBV19 to TRBJ2-1, with 7 bases fitting TRBD2. In germline, CDR1 is LNHDA, CDR2 SQIVND (reference sequence). CDR3 length: 17 amino acids. V lost 3 bases, J lost 0 bases, and 8 bases stayed unmatched. CDR3 in amino acids: CASSMGRGLLSYNEQFF. The CDR3 region has the DNA TGTGCCAGTAGTATGGGGAGGGGACTCCTCTCCTACAATGAGCAGTTCTTC.

This chain connects TRBV7-6 to TRBJ1-5, with D unclear. This CDR3 comprises 15 residues. V was pared by 1 base and J by 2 bases, with 9 bases between. Per the germline V gene, CDR1 is SGHVS and CDR2 is FNYEAQ. This CDR3 reads CASSLEPFGNQPQHF. The CDR3 DNA is TGTGCCAGCAGCTTAGAGCCATTTGGCAATCAGCCCCAGCATTTT.

The chain joins TRBV4-2 to TRBJ1-5; tentatively, D is TRBD1 (6 bases). The CDR3 covers 14 residues. From germline, CDR1 is LGHNA and CDR2 YNFKEQ. The V end was cut by 5 bases, the J end by 6 bases, with 14 bases between. CDR3 nucleotides: TGTGCCAGCAGCACACAGGGCGGGGGTCAGCCCCAGCATTTT. The encoded protein is CASSTQGGGQPQHF.

This chain uses TRBV18 with TRBJ1-5, with D hard to call. The CDR3 is 13 amino acids. The ends were cut back, 3 bases at V and 3 bases at J, with 6 bases in the middle. CDR1 and CDR2 from the germline V gene are KGHSH and LQKENI. The CDR3 spells CASSPSNNQPQHF. For the CDR3, the DNA is TGTGCCAGCTCACCTTCTAACAATCAGCCCCAGCATTTT.

The V call is TRBV28, the J call TRBJ1-5; 9 nucleotides agree with TRBD1. The trim removed 4 bases at V and 7 bases at J, leaving 8 bases unmatched. CDR3 length equals 15 residues. CDR1 and CDR2 from the germline V gene are MDHEN and SYDVKM. Here the CDR3 reads CASSSYWDREQPQHF. DNA of the CDR3: TGTGCCAGCAGTTCCTACTGGGACAGGGAACAGCCCCAGCATTTT.

The genes are TRBV30 and TRBJ1-2; 7 bases align to TRBD1. The trim removed 4 bases at V and 7 bases at J, leaving 9 bases unmatched. The CDR3 totals 13 residues. Germline V gives CDR1 GTSNPN, CDR2 SVGIG (reference sequence). CDR3 in DNA: TGTGCCTGGACCCTACGGCAGGGGGGTGGCTACACCTTC. Its translation: CAWTLRQGGGYTF.

The gene calls are TRBV9 and TRBJ1-2; D is unresolved. The CDR3 loop spans 12 amino acids. Trimming cost V 2 bases and J 8 bases, with 10 bases left between them. Per the germline V gene, CDR1 is SGDLS and CDR2 is YYNGEE. Here the CDR3 reads CASSVGSGGYTF. DNA of the CDR3: TGTGCCAGCAGCGTGGGGAGTGGGGGCTACACCTTC.

The chain has TRBV28 and TRBJ2-1; maybe TRBD2 (5 bases). V was pared by 3 bases and J by 2 bases, with 11 bases between. Germline CDR1 is MDHEN and CDR2 is SYDVKM. This CDR3 region has 15 residues. CDR3 region: CASSLFGNTYNEQFF. CDR3 DNA sequence: TGTGCCAGCAGTTTGTTCGGGAACACCTACAATGAGCAGTTCTTC.

The chain employs TRBV29-1 and TRBJ1-1; weak D call: TRBD1 (5 bases). From germline, CDR1 is SQVTM and CDR2 ANQGSEA. The CDR3 is 13 residues long. V shed 0 bases and J shed 0 bases, with 5 bases lying between them. CDR3 sequence reads: CSVEEQVNTEAFF. The CDR3 DNA reads as TGCAGCGTTGAAGAACAGGTGAACACTGAAGCTTTCTTT.

The J gene is TRBJ2-3, the V gene TRBV5-1; the match to TRBD1 covers 11 bases. This CDR3 is built from 16 residues. The germline V gene has CDR1 SGHRS and CDR2 YFSETQ. The trim removed 1 base at V and 4 bases at J, leaving 5 bases unmatched. As DNA, the CDR3 is TGCGCCAGCAGCTTGCCGGGGACAGGGGGGGCAGATACGCAGTATTTT. Protein: CASSLPGTGGADTQYF.

This chain links TRBV19 with TRBJ1-4; TRBD1 matches 11 bases. This CDR3 has 15 residues. From germline, CDR1 is LNHDA and CDR2 SQIVND (reference sequence). V was pared by 6 bases and J by 1 base, with 1 base of the junction left unmatched. The chain's CDR3 is CASRDRGQTNEKLFF. CDR3 DNA sequence: TGTGCCAGTAGGGACAGGGGGCAAACTAATGAAAAACTGTTTTTT.

The chain is built from TRBV19 and TRBJ2-1; 7 nucleotides line up with TRBD1. The V gene end was trimmed by 3 bases and the J gene end by 3 bases; junction bases not matched to a gene: 14. The CDR3 consists of 18 residues. Germline loops: CDR1 LNHDA, CDR2 SQIVND (reference sequence). Here the CDR3 reads CASSMAIDPRDSYNEQFF. CDR3 DNA: TGTGCCAGTAGTATGGCTATCGACCCTAGGGACAGCTACAATGAGCAGTTCTTC.

The genes are TRBV5-8 and TRBJ2-2; 11 bases agree with TRBD2. This CDR3 region has 16 residues. The germline gives CDR1 SGHTS, CDR2 YDEGEE. V shed 2 bases, J shed 1 base, and the junction held 1 base outside the gene matches. CDR3 nucleotide sequence: TGTGCCAGCAGCTTCGGACTAGCGGGGAACACCGGGGAGCTGTTTTTT. As protein: CASSFGLAGNTGELFF.